The entry below gives a single TCR beta chain sequence along with its context. Its specificity is not known. Overall study findings and caveats: Tumor memory CD4+ T cell TCR gene usage clustered with blood and lymph node memory CD4+ cells and lymph node naive CD4+ cells.

The V gene's germline CDR1 is SGHRS and CDR2 YFSETQ. The trim removed 4 bases at V and 6 bases at J, leaving 8 bases unmatched. This CDR3 has 16 amino acids. Full-length variable regions came from constant-region reverse primers plus semi-nested Nested Universal Primer A PCR. TCRdb redid the calling of the 5' RACE reads with MiXCR, one entry per CDR3 protein. There are 25,000 to 40,000 distinct CDR3 sequences in the sample; 26% occur only once, and roughly 3.7% lies in the top ten. Purified naive CD4+ T cells were depleted of CD25+ Tregs. Sequencing was performed on naive CD4+ T cells sorted from a lymph node. Described subset: naive CD4+ T cells, CD4+CD45RA+CD25-. This clonotype was sampled from a female donor with breast cancer. V gene TRBV5-1 combines with J gene TRBJ2-1, with TRBD1 identical over 12 bases. The DNA of the CDR3 is TGCGCCAGCAGCATACGGGACAGGGGGCTGGGCAATGAGCAGTTCTTC. Its protein product is CASSIRDRGLGNEQFF.